These 14 T cell receptor beta chains were sequenced from one sample in a study of siplizumab effects on memory and regulatory T cells. Profiled with immunoSEQ multiplex PCR; TCRdb holds only in-frame clones, not every one. The sample has approximately 82,000 clones, about nine tenths seen once. The material sequenced was Tregs sorted from blood. The receptors derive from a human donor in good health.

V and J are TRBV10-3 and TRBJ2-1, with 9 bases lining up with TRBD2. Germline V gene data show CDR1 as ENHRY and CDR2 as SYGVKD. CDR3 length: 15 residues. V shed 10 bases and J 4 bases; nucleotides not matched to a gene: 11. CDR3 residues: CATLTLSGGYNEQFF. The CDR3 DNA sequence: TGTGCCACCCTTACGTTAAGCGGGGGGTACAATGAGCAGTTCTTC.

This clone was seen once. The chain carries TRBV25-1 and TRBJ2-7; D not certain. Trimming cost V 4 bases and J 4 bases, with 5 bases left between them. CDR1 and CDR2 (germline): MGHDK, SYGVNS. The CDR3 covers 11 residues. The CDR3 region is CASSAGYEQYF. Here the CDR3 DNA reads TGTGCCAGCAGTGCAGGTTACGAGCAGTACTTC.

This clone was seen just once. V and J are TRBV11-2 and TRBJ2-7, with D possibly TRBD2 on 5 matching bases. Germline V gene lookup returns CDR1 SGHAT and CDR2 FQNNGV. V was trimmed by 3 bases and J by 7 bases, leaving 25 bases between them. This CDR3 is 17 amino acids long. The CDR3 loop reads CASSFPSPSVGKSEQYF. DNA for the CDR3: TGTGCCAGCAGCTTCCCCTCCCCCTCGGTCGGGAAGTCGGAGCAGTACTTC.

The chain couples TRBV5-1 to TRBJ2-2; D is perhaps TRBD2 (6 bases). V was pared by 5 bases and J by 7 bases, with 15 bases between. CDR3 length equals 14 residues. Germline V gene data show CDR1 as SGHRS and CDR2 as YFSETQ. CDR3 region: CASSRGILGGELFF. CDR3 DNA sequence: TGCGCCAGCAGTCGCGGGATATTGGGCGGGGAGCTGTTTTTT.

This chain joins TRBV21-1 and TRBJ2-1; TRBD2, the table's D call, lacks a check against the DNA. TRBV21-1 is flagged as a pseudogene. This CDR3 comprises 17 residues. In DNA form, the CDR3 reads TGTGCCAGCAGAAGTTTGGTAATAGCGGGGCAGAACAATGAGCAGTTCTTC. This codes for CASRSLVIAGQNNEQFF.

The V gene is TRBV5-3, the J gene TRBJ2-1, with D unresolved. TRBV5-3 is designated an ORF whose function remains uncertain. V lost 3 bases and J 4 bases, leaving 11 bases between the germline ends. The CDR3 sequence is 14 residues long. This CDR3 is CARSYESRYNEQFF. The CDR3 DNA follows: TGTGCCAGAAGCTACGAGAGCCGATACAATGAGCAGTTCTTC.

The rearrangement joins TRBV10-3 to TRBJ2-5, with D hard to call. The germline V and J ends were trimmed by 3 bases and 1 base, with 6 bases remaining between them. Germline V lookup: CDR1 ENHRY, CDR2 SYGVKD. CDR3 length: 13 residues. CDR3 sequence: CAISDSIQETQYF. For the CDR3, the DNA is TGTGCCATCAGTGACAGTATCCAAGAGACCCAGTACTTC.

The gene calls are TRBV5-1 and TRBJ1-2, with a tentative D call TRBD1 (5 bases). V lost 4 bases to trimming and J lost 4 bases, with 11 bases between them. The germline CDR1 and CDR2 sequences are SGHRS and YFSETQ. The CDR3 sequence is 13 residues long. The DNA for the CDR3 is TGCGCCAGCAGCCCGGACAACAGCTATGGCTACACCTTC. The encoded protein is CASSPDNSYGYTF.

This chain links TRBV5-4 with TRBJ1-2; 10 positions agree with TRBD1. CDR1 is SGHNT, CDR2 YYREEE, per germline (reference sequence). The CDR3 consists of 14 residues. V was clipped by 5 bases and J by 2 bases; unmatched bases: 3. For the CDR3, the DNA is TGTGCCAGCAGAGCGGACAGGGGGAACTATGGCTACACCTTC. Protein: CASRADRGNYGYTF. Using reference TRBV5-4 and TRBJ1-2 for the parts outside the CDR3, the full variable domain is ETGVTQSPTHLIKTRGQQVTLRCSSQSGHNTVSWYQQALGQGPQFIFQYYREEENGRGNFPPRFSGLQFPNYSSELNVNALELDDSALYLCASRADRGNYGYTFGSGTRLTVV.

This clone has only one observation. J is TRBJ2-7 and V is TRBV9, with 12 bases identical to TRBD2. The CDR3 is 16 residues long. Germline assignment: CDR1 SGDLS and CDR2 YYNGEE. J lost 5 bases, V lost 0 bases, and 6 bases had no gene match. CDR3 loop: CASSVGGTSGSNEQYF. As DNA, the CDR3 is TGTGCCAGCAGCGTAGGGGGGACTAGCGGGTCTAACGAGCAGTACTTC.

The chain carries TRBV7-3 and TRBJ1-6; D is undetermined. Trimming removed 1 base from V and 7 bases from J, with 11 bases in between. Germline CDR1 is SGHTA and CDR2 is FQGTGA. The CDR3 loop spans 15 amino acids. The CDR3 nucleotides read TGTGCCAGCAGCTTAAATTCGGCGGCCAATTCACCCCTCCACTTT. This gives the protein CASSLNSAANSPLHF.

The genes are TRBV10-3 and TRBJ2-7; 11 bases are shared with TRBD2. Germline values: CDR1 ENHRY, CDR2 SYGVKD. V lost 10 bases to trimming and J lost 5 bases; unmatched junction nucleotides: 4. The CDR3 loop spans 12 amino acids. The CDR3 bases are TGTGCCAGCGGACTAGCGGGTAACGAGCAGTACTTC. Translating it yields CASGLAGNEQYF.

CDR3 region: CASSPAGTSGTDTQYF. CDR3 DNA sequence: TGTGCCAGCAGCCCCGCCGGGACTAGCGGCACAGATACGCAGTATTTT. V and J are TRBV4-2 and TRBJ2-3; 10 bases align to TRBD2. Looked up from germline, CDR1 is LGHNA and CDR2 is YNFKEQ. V gave up 4 bases and J gave up 1 base; unmatched junction bases: 5. The CDR3 runs to 16 residues.

The V call is TRBV6-5, the J call TRBJ1-2; D possibly corresponds to TRBD1 (5 bases). Germline CDR1 reads MNHEY; CDR2 reads SVGAGI. V was shortened by 6 bases and J by 5 bases, with 13 bases between the two germline ends. The CDR3 totals 13 residues. The CDR3 coding sequence is TGTGCCAGCAGCCTAGGGACCTCGTATGGCTACACCTTC. This codes for CASSLGTSYGYTF.